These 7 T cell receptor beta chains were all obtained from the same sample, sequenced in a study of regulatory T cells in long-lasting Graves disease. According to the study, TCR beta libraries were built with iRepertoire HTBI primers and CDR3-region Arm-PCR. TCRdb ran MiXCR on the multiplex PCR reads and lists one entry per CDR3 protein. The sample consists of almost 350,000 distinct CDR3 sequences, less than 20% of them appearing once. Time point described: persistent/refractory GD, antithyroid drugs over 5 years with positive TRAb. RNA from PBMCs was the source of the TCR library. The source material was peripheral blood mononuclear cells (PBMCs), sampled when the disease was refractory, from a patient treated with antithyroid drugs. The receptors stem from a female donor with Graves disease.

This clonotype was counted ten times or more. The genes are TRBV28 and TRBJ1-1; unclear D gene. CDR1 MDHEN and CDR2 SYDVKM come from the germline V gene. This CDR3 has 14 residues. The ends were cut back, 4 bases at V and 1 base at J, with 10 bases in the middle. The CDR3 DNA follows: TGTGCCAGCAGTTGGCCCAGAGGGAACACTGAAGCTTTCTTT. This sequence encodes CASSWPRGNTEAFF.

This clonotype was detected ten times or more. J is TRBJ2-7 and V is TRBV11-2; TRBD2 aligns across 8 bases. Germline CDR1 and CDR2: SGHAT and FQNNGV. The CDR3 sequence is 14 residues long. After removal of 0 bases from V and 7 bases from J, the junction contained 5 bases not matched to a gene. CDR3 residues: CASSLDRSSGEQYF. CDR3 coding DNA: TGTGCCAGCAGCTTAGATCGGTCTAGCGGGGAGCAGTACTTC.

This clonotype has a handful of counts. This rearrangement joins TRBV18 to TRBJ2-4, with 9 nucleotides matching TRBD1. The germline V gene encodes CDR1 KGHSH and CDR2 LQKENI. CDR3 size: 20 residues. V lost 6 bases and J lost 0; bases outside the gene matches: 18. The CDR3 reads CASSPTGGLGWPLAKNIQYF. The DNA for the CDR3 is TGTGCCAGCTCCCCAACAGGGGGCCTGGGTTGGCCCCTAGCCAAAAACATTCAGTACTTC.

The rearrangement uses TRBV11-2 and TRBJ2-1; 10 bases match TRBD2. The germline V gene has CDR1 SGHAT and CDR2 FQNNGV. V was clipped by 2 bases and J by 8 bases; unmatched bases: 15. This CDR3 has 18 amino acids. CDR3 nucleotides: TGTGCCAGCAGCTTAATCGCCCTGCTAGCGGGAGCTCAGGATGAGCAGTTCTTC. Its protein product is CASSLIALLAGAQDEQFF.

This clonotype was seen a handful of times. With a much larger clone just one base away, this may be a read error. Here the CDR3 DNA reads TGTGCCAGCAATGACAGGGGGCTGGGCGCTGAAGCTTTCTTT. Amino acids: CASNDRGLGAEAFF. This chain uses TRBV6-2 or TRBV6-3 with TRBJ1-1, with TRBD1 matching over 10 bases. There are 14 residues in the CDR3. J gave up 6 bases and V 7 bases, and 8 bases lay outside the gene matches. In germline, CDR1 is MNHEY, CDR2 SVGEGT.

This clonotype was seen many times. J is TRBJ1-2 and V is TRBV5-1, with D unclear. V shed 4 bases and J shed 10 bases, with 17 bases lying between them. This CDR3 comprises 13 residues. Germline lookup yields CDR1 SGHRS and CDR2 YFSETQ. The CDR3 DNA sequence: TGCGCCAGCAGCCGCGCGGACGGAAGGGCCTACACCTTC. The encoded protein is CASSRADGRAYTF.

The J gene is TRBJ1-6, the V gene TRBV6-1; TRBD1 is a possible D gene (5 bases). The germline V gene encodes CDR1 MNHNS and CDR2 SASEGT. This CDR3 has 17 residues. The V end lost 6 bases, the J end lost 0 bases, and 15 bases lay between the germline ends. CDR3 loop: CASRAGTLSSYNSPLHF. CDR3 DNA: TGTGCCAGCAGAGCCGGGACTCTGAGCTCCTATAATTCACCCCTCCACTTT.